This paragraph reports one T cell receptor (beta chain). Its target is unknown. The sample is drawn from a study of cytomegalovirus exposure and HLA in healthy donors. Across the study: Prior work identified some 120 million unique TCR beta sequences in 150 million to 200 million T cells.

PCR was performed using 60 Vbeta and 13 Jbeta primers. The table came from immunoSEQ multiplex PCR; TCRdb's copy has only in-frame clones and leaves some out. There are over 95,000 clones in the sample; roughly 80% occur only once, and roughly 2.5% lies in the top ten. Study results and limitations: Looking again later, the authors saw that most CMV-associated TCR beta chains seemed HLA-restricted. Some V segments, including TRBV6-2 and TRBV6-3, were excluded as indistinguishable.

V was pared by 7 bases and J by 5 bases, with 11 bases between. Germline V gene data show CDR1 as SEHNR and CDR2 as FQNEAQ (reference sequence). The CDR3 runs 12 residues. The gene calls are TRBV7-9 and TRBJ2-5; D is unresolved. The sequence came from a female donor in good health and CMV-seronegative. Sample: PBMCs. CDR3 in DNA: TGTGCCAGCAAACTGACTGGGGAGACCCAGTACTTC. Translation gives CASKLTGETQYF.